This TCR beta chain was sequenced for a study of beta chain features in type 1 diabetes. Study-wide results and caveats: VDJ junctions from type 1 diabetes patients carried fewer insertions and larger deletions.

Of the isolated RNA, all was reverse transcribed, and so the sequenced material was expressed TCRB transcripts. Method: immunoSEQ multiplex PCR; TCRdb's copy keeps in-frame clones and lacks some. The data contain about 330,000 clones, approximately 10% of them singletons. About this clone itself: What it binds is not known.

This receptor was identified in a woman aged 30 to 39 in good health. The source material was naive CD4+ T cells from blood.

As DNA, the CDR3 is TGCGCCAGCAGCTTGGGCCCGCACAGCTCCTACAATGAGCAGTTCTTC. It yields the protein CASSLGPHSSYNEQFF. V and J are TRBV5-1 and TRBJ2-1, with unresolved D. The CDR3 runs to 16 residues. The germline V gene has CDR1 SGHRS and CDR2 YFSETQ. Trimming removed 0 bases at V and 0 bases at J, with 10 bases between.